The source of this T cell receptor (beta chain) is a study of CD8 T cells in Susac syndrome. Study-level results: As acknowledged by the study, its TCR sequencing and HLA analysis included a relatively small number of individuals.

As for this clonotype: Antigen specificity is unknown.

The CDR3 sequence is 18 residues long. V lost 3 bases to trimming and J lost 4 bases; unmatched junction nucleotides: 12. The authors reverse transcribed roughly 0.5 to 1 ug RNA with random hexamers. The amplification used immunoSEQ multiplex PCR on TCR beta CDR3; it spanned 54 Vbeta and 13 Jbeta. Each CDR3 protein gets one entry after TCRdb re-called the immunoSEQ multiplex PCR reads with MiXCR. The sample holds roughly 200,000 distinct CDR3 sequences; 85% to 95% are singletons and the top ten take more than 0.1%. Peripheral blood CD8+ and CD4+ T cells were profiled by TCR beta sequencing. The controls were healthy donors who were matched for age and sex.

Sequenced material: CD4+ T cells from PBMCs. The origin of this receptor is a human donor in good health. This chain connects TRBV12-3 or TRBV12-4 to TRBJ2-2; TRBD2 aligns across 9 bases. The CDR3, as DNA: TGTGCCAGCAGTTTCAGGCTAGCGGGATCCTCTAGCACCGGGGAGCTGTTTTTT. It is translated as CASSFRLAGSSSTGELFF.